This T cell receptor beta chain was profiled in a study of CD8 T cells in Susac syndrome. The V gene's germline CDR1 is SQVTM and CDR2 ANQGSEA. The V end lost 7 bases, the J end lost 2 bases, and 17 bases lay between the germline ends. CDR3 size: 14 residues. The study sequenced TCR beta in blood CD8+ and CD4+ T cells. Those who served as multiple sclerosis controls were treatment-naive patients with stable or active relapsing-remitting disease. Negative isolation was applied to CD8+ and CD4+ T cells, and FACS enrichment was applied to TEMRA cells. It was with random hexamers that roughly 0.5 to 1 ug RNA was reverse transcribed. Amplification of TCR beta CDR3 used immunoSEQ multiplex PCR across 54 Vbeta and 13 Jbeta. TCRdb passed the immunoSEQ multiplex PCR reads through MiXCR, listing each CDR3 protein once. Seen here are nearly 200,000 distinct CDR3 sequences, roughly 96% observed once, and the top ten hold around 0.085%.

In this sample, this clonotype turned up once. Sequenced: CD4+ T cells from PBMCs. This receptor was taken from a human donor with multiple sclerosis. V is TRBV29-1 and J is TRBJ1-2; no definite D call. The CDR3 nucleotides read TGCAGCGCTGGAGAGCTCCGAGAGAACTATGGCTACACCTTC. This encodes CSAGELRENYGYTF.